This TCR beta chain was identified during a study of shared T cell receptors in the human thymus. V lost 1 base and J lost 1, with 15 bases in between. This CDR3 contains 17 residues. CDR1 and CDR2 (germline): LGHNT, FRNRAP. Assay used: immunoSEQ multiplex PCR; TCRdb lists only in-frame clones, some missing. Among 500,000 to 750,000 clones listed, around 87% were seen once. This same sample was also taken into another study, of human thymus T cells. That publication notes: Resections from corrective heart surgery supplied the thymus tissue. Thymic as well as blood repertoires seemed to favor certain V and J genes unevenly.

The rearrangement uses TRBV12-5 and TRBJ2-3; no reliable D call. The TCR was taken from a boy under two years old with a congenital heart defect. Source material: thymocytes. The CDR3 sequence: CASGLGCGQPGTDTQYF. CDR3 coding DNA: TGTGCTAGTGGTTTGGGGTGTGGGCAGCCCGGCACAGATACGCAGTATTTT.